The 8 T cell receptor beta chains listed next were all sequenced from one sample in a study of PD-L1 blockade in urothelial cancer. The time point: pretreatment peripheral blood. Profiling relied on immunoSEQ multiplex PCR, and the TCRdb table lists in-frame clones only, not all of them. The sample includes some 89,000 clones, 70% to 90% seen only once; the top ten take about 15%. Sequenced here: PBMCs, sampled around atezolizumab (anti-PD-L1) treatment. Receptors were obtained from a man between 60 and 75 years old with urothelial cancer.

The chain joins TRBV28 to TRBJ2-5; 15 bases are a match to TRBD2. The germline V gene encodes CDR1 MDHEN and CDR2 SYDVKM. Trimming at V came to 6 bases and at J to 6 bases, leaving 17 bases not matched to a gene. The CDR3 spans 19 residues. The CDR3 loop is CASSSRTSGRAGGEKTQYF. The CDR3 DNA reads TGTGCCAGCAGCAGTAGGACTAGCGGGAGGGCCGGGGGGGAAAAGACCCAGTACTTC.

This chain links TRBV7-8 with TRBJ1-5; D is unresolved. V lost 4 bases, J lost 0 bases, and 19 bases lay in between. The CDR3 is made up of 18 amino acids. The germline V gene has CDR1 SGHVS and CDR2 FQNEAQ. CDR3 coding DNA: TGTGCCAGCAGCTCCTACCCCTCCGGGGAATATAGCAATCAGCCCCAGCATTTT. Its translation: CASSSYPSGEYSNQPQHF.

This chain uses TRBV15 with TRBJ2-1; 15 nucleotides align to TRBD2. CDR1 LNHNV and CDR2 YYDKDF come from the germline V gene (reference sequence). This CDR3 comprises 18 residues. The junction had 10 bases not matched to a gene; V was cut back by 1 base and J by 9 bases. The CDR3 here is CATSRVRTSGGAGIEQFF. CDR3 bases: TGTGCCACCAGCAGAGTGCGGACTAGCGGGGGGGCCGGTATTGAGCAGTTCTTC.

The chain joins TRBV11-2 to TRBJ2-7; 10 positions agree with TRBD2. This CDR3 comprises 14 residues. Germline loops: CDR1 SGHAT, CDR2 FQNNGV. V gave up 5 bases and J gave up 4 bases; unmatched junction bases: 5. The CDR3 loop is CASSPSGGLYEQYF. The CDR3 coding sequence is TGTGCCAGCAGCCCTAGCGGGGGCCTATACGAGCAGTACTTC.

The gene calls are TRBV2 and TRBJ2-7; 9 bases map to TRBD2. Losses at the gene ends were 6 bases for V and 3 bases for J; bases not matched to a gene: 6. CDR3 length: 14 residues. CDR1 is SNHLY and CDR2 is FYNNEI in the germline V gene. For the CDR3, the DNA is TGTGCCAGCAGCGTAGCGGGGGCGATCTACGAGCAGTACTTC. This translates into CASSVAGAIYEQYF.

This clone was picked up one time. CDR3 DNA: TGCGCCAGCAGCTTGGACGGGTACTCTGGGGCCAACGTCCTGACTTTC. Protein sequence: CASSLDGYSGANVLTF. The J gene is TRBJ2-6, the V gene TRBV5-1; D gene ambiguous. Germline V lookup: CDR1 SGHRS, CDR2 YFSETQ. The length of the CDR3 is 16 residues. Trimming cost V 0 bases and J 0 bases, with 7 bases left between them.

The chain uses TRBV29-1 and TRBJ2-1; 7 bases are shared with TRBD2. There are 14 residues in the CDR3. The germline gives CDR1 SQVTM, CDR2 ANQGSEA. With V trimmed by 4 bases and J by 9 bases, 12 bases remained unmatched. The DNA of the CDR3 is TGCAGCGTTGGCGGGAGCTCTCGGCTAGGTGAGCAGTTCTTC. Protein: CSVGGSSRLGEQFF.

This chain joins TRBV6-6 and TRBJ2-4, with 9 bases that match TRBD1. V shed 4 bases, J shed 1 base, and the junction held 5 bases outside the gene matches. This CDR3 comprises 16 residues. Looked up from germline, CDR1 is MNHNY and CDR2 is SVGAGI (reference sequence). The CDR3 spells CASSFTGGAAKNIQYF. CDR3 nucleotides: TGTGCCAGCAGTTTTACAGGGGGCGCGGCCAAAAACATTCAGTACTTC.